Here is one T cell receptor beta chain with its context. Researchers put TCRalpha and TCRbeta cDNA through two nested PCRs lasting approximately 17 and 9 cycles. TCRdb reprocessed the 5' RACE reads; each CDR3 protein has one entry and no DNA is given. Here the sample table reports some 450,000 distinct CDR3 sequences. Germline CDR1 is MDHEN and CDR2 is SYDVKM. This CDR3 region has 13 residues. The sample originates from a study of monozygotic twins with inflammatory bowel disease. The sequenced sample was blood. The chain employs TRBV28 and TRBJ1-2; TCRdb returns TRBD1, unconfirmable since there is no DNA. The sequence came from a human donor with ulcerative colitis or Crohn's disease, or a healthy co-twin of an affected twin (not recorded which). CDR3 protein: CASSSGSPYGYTF.